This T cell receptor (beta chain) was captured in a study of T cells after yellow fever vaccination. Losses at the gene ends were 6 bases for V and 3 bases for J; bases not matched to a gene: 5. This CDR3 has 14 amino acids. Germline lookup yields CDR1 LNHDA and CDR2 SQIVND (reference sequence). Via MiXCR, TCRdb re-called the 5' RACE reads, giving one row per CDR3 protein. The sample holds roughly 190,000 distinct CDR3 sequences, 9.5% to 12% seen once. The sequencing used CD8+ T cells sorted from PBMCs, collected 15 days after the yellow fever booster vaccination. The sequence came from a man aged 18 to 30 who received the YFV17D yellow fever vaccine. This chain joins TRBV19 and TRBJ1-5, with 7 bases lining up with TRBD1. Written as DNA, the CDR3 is TGTGCCAGTAGCAGGGGGACCTACAATCAGCCCCAGCATTTT. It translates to CASSRGTYNQPQHF.